This TCR beta chain was documented in a study of radiotherapy plus CTLA-4 blockade in lung cancer. As for the study in general: Objective response was observed in roughly 17% of patients, and disease control in approximately 33%.

Libraries were prepared by immunoSEQ multiplex PCR; TCRdb keeps only in-frame clonotypes and omits some of them. The sample yields around 40,000 clones, 80% to 90% seen once. The CDR3 sequence is 16 residues long. The germline V gene encodes CDR1 SGHRS and CDR2 YFSETQ. Unmatched junction bases numbered 2, after V lost 1 base and J lost 0 bases. The chain carries TRBV5-1 and TRBJ2-1; 9 nucleotides match TRBD1. The specimen was peripheral blood, collected from a patient treated with radiotherapy plus ipilimumab. This receptor was identified in a human donor with non-small cell lung cancer whose response to radiotherapy plus ipilimumab could not be evaluated. The CDR3 spells CASSLKGQGSYNEQFF. CDR3 coding DNA: TGCGCCAGCAGCTTGAAGGGACAGGGCTCCTACAATGAGCAGTTCTTC. Together with reference TRBV5-1 and TRBJ2-1, the CDR3 gives the full variable domain: KAGVTQTPRYLIKTRGQQVTLSCSPISGHRSVSWYQQTPGQGLQFLFEYFSETQRNKGNFPGRFSGRQFSNSRSEMNVSTLELGDSALYLCASSLKGQGSYNEQFFGPGTRLTVL.